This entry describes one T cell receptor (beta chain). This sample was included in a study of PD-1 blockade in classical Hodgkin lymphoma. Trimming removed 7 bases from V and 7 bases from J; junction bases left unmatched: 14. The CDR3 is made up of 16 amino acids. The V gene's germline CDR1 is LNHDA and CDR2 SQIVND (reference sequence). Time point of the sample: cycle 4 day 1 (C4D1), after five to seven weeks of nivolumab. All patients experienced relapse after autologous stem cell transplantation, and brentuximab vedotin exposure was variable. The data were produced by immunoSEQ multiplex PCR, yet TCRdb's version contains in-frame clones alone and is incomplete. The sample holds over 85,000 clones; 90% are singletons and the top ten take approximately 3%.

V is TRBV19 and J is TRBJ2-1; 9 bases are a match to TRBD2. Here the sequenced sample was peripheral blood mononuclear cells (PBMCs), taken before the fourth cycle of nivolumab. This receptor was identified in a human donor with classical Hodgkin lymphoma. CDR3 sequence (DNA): TGTGCCAGTAAAGCGGGACTAGCTTTTGGACAGAATGAGCAGTTCTTC. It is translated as CASKAGLAFGQNEQFF. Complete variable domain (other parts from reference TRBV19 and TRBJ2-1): DGGITQSPKYLFRKEGQNVTLSCEQNLNHDAMYWYRQDPGQGLRLIYYSQIVNDFQKGDIAEGYSVSREKKESFPLTVTSAQKNPTAFYLCASKAGLAFGQNEQFFGPGTRLTVL.